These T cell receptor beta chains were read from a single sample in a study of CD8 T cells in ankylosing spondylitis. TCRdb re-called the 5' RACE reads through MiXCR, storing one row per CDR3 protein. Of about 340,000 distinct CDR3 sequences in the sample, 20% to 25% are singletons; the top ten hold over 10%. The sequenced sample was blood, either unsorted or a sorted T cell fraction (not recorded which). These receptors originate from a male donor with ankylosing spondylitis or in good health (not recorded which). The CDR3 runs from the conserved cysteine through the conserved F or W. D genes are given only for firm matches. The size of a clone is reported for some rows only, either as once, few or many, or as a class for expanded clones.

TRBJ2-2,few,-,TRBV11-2,CASSLEEWTQRGDTGELFF,TGTGCCAGCAGCTTAGAAGAATGGACGCAAAGGGGGGACACCGGGGAGCTGTTTTTT
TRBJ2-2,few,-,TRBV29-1,CSVDRGPDGELFF,TGCAGCGTTGACCGTGGTCCGGACGGGGAGCTGTTTTTT
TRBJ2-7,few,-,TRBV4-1,CASSQEPRSSYEQYF,TGCGCCAGCAGCCAAGAACCCAGGTCCTCCTACGAGCAGTACTTC
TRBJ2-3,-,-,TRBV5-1,CASNPGDSGTDTQYF,TGCGCCAGCAACCCGGGGGACTCCGGCACAGATACGCAGTATTTT
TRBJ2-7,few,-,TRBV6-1,CASRELRASQYEQYF,TGTGCCAGCAGGGAACTTAGGGCCTCTCAGTACGAGCAGTACTTC
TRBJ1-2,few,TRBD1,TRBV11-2,CASSQGQGAASYGYTF,TGTGCCAGCAGCCAGGGACAGGGGGCGGCGTCATATGGCTACACCTTC
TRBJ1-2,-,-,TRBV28,CASSLGSSYGYTF,TGTGCCAGCAGTTTAGGGTCCAGCTATGGCTACACCTTC
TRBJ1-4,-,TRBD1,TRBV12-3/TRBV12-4,CASSPGAGGYEKLFF,TGTGCCAGCAGCCCCGGCGCAGGGGGCTATGAAAAACTGTTTTTT
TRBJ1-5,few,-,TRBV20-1,CSATDRSNQPQHF,TGCAGTGCTACCGACAGAAGCAATCAGCCCCAGCATTTT
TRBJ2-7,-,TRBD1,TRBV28,CASSPDRVTYEQYF,TGTGCCAGCAGCCCTGACAGGGTAACCTACGAGCAGTACTTC
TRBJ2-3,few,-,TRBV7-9,CASSLTRGRSGDTQYF,TGTGCCAGCAGCTTAACGCGGGGGCGGTCTGGAGATACGCAGTATTTT
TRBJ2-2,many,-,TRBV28,CASSPHTNTGELFF,TGTGCCAGCAGCCCCCACACGAACACCGGGGAGCTGTTTTTT
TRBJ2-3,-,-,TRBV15,CATSRVGGRTDTQYF,TGTGCCACCAGCAGAGTCGGGGGGCGAACAGATACGCAGTATTTT
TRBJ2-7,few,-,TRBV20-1,CSARDRDTSSYEQYF,TGCAGTGCTAGAGATCGGGACACAAGCTCCTACGAGCAGTACTTC
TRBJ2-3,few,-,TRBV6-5,CASPPTGRKGTDTQYF,TGTGCCAGCCCCCCGACAGGTAGAAAGGGCACAGATACGCAGTATTTT
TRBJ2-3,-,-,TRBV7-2,CASSLGAGDTQYF,TGTGCCAGCAGCTTGGGTGCGGGAGATACGCAGTATTTT
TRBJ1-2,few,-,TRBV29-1,CSVYGQQGGGYTF,TGCAGCGTATATGGACAACAAGGGGGTGGCTACACCTTC
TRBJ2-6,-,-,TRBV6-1,CASRAGLSGANVLTF,TGTGCCAGCAGGGCGGGCCTCTCTGGGGCCAACGTCCTGACTTTC
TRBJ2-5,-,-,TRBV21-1,CAGGQETQYF,TGTGCGGGGGGGCAAGAGACCCAGTACTTC
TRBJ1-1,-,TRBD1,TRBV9,CASSDGGTGATEAFF,TGTGCCAGCAGCGACGGTGGGACAGGGGCCACTGAAGCTTTCTTT
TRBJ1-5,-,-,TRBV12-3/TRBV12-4,CASSTTDRPPSNQPQHF,TGTGCCAGCAGTACAACGGACAGACCTCCTAGCAATCAGCCCCAGCATTTT
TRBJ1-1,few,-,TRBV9,CASSPRGPNTEAFF,TGTGCCAGCAGCCCCCGGGGGCCGAACACTGAAGCTTTCTTT
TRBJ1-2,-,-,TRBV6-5,CASSYFGADYGYTF,TGTGCCAGCAGTTACTTCGGGGCTGACTATGGCTACACCTTC
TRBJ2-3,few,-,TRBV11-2,CASSSTAPATIPDTQYF,TGTGCCAGCAGCTCGACAGCGCCCGCTACAATACCAGATACGCAGTATTTT
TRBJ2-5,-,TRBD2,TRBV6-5,CASSYVGGEKTQYF,TGTGCCAGCAGTTACGTCGGGGGGGAGAAGACCCAGTACTTC
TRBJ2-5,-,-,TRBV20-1,CSARDLGAYQETQYF,TGCAGTGCTAGAGATCTTGGAGCATACCAAGAGACCCAGTACTTC
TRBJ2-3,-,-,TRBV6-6,CASNFLAKDTQYF,TGTGCCAGCAATTTCCTAGCGAAAGATACGCAGTATTTT
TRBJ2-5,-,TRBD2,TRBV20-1,CSAITYQMWVSGDQETQYF,TGCAGTGCTATCACATACCAAATGTGGGTGAGCGGGGATCAAGAGACCCAGTACTTC
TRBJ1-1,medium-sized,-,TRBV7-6,CASSLGETNTEAFF,TGTGCCAGCAGCTTAGGGGAGACGAACACTGAAGCTTTCTTT
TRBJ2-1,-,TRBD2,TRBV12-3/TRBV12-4,CASIPGTSGYNEQFF,TGTGCCAGCATACCTGGGACTAGCGGCTACAATGAGCAGTTCTTC
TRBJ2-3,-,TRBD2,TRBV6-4,CASRGLAGGKDTQYF,TGTGCCAGCAGGGGACTAGCGGGGGGAAAAGATACGCAGTATTTT
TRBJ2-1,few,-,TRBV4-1,CASSQVLGYNEQFF,TGCGCCAGCAGCCAAGTCTTGGGATACAATGAGCAGTTCTTC
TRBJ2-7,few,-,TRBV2,CASSEVAAHEQYF,TGTGCCAGCAGTGAGGTAGCGGCGCACGAGCAGTACTTC
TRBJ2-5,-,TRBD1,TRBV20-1,CSARDNPRGRIQETQYF,TGCAGTGCTAGAGATAATCCCAGGGGGCGCATTCAAGAGACCCAGTACTTC
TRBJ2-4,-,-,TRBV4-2,CASSQVREAKNIQYF,TGTGCCAGCAGCCAAGTTCGAGAAGCCAAAAACATTCAGTACTTC